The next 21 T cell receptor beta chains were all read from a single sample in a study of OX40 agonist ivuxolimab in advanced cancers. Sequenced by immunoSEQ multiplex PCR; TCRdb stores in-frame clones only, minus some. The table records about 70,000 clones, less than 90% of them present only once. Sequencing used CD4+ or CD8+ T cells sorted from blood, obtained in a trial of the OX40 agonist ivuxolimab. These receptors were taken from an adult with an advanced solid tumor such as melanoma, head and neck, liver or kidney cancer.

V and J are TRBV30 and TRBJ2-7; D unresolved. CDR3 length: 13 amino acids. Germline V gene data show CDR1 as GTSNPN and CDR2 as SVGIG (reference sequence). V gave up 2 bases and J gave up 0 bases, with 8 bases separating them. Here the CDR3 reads CAWSSKFSYEQYF. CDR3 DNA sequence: TGTGCCTGGAGTTCGAAATTCTCCTACGAGCAGTACTTC.

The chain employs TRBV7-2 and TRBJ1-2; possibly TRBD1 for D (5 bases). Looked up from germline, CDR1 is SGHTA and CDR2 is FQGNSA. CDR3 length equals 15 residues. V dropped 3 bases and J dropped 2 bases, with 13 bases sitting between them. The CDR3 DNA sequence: TGTGCCAGCAGCTTCAACCGGGACGGGAACTATGGCTACACCTTC. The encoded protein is CASSFNRDGNYGYTF.

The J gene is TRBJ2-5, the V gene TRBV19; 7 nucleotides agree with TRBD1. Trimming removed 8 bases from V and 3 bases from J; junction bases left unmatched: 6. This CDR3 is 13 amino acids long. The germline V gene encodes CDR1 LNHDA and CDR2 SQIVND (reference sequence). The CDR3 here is CASQQGIKETQYF. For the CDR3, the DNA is TGTGCCAGTCAACAGGGGATCAAAGAGACCCAGTACTTC.

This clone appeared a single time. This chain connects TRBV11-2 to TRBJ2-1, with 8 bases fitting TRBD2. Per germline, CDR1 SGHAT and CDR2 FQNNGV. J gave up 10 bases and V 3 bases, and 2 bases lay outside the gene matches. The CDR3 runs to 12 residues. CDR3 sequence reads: CASSFSSGEQFF. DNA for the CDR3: TGTGCCAGCAGCTTCTCTAGCGGGGAGCAGTTCTTC.

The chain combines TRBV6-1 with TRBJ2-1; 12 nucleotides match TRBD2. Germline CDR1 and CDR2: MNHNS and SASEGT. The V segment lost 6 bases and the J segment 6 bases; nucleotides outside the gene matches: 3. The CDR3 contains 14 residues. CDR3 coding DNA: TGTGCCAGCAGGACGACTAGCGGGAGCAATGAGCAGTTCTTC. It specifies CASRTTSGSNEQFF.

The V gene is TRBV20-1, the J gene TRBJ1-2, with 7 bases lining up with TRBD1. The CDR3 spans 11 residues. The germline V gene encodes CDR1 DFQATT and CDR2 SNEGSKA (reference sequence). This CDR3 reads CGDRVNYGYTF. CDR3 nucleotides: TGCGGGGACAGAGTTAACTATGGCTACACCTTC.

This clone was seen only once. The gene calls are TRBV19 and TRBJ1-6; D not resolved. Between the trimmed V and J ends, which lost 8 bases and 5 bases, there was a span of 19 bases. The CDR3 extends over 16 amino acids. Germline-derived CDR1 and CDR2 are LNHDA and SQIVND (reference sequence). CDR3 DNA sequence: TGTGCCAGTGGTTACCCAACGAAACGAAATAATTCACCCCTCCACTTT. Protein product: CASGYPTKRNNSPLHF.

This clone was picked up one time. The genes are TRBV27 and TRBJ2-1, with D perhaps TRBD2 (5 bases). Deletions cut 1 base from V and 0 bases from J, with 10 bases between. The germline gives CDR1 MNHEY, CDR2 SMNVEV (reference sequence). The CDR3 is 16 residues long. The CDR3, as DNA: TGTGCCAGCAGTTTATTCCTTGGACTCTCCTACAATGAGCAGTTCTTC. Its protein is CASSLFLGLSYNEQFF.

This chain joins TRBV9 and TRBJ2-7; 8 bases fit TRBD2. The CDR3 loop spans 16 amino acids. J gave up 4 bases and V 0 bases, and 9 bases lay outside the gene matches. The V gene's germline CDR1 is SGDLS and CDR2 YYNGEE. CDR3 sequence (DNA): TGTGCCAGCAGCGTAGAGGGCGGGAGGTCAGTGTACGAGCAGTACTTC. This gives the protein CASSVEGGRSVYEQYF.

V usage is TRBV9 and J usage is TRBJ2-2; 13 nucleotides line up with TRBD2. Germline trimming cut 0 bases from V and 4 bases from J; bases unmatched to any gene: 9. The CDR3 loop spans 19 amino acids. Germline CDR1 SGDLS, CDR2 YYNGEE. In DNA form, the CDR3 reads TGTGCCAGCAGCGTAGGGTGGACTAGCGGGAGAGGGGCCACCGGGGAGCTGTTTTTT. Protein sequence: CASSVGWTSGRGATGELFF.

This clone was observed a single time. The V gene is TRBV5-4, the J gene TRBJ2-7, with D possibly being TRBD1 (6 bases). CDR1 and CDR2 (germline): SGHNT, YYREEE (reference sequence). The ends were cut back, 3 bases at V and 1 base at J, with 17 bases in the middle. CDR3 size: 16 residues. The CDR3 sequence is CASSSSGGGLSYEQYF. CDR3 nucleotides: TGTGCCAGCAGCTCGAGTGGGGGCGGGTTATCCTACGAGCAGTACTTC.

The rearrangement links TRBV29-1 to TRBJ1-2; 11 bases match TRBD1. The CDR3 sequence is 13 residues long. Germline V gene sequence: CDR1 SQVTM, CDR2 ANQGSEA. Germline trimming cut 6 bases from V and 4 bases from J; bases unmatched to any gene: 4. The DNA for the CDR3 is TGCAGCGTCCTGGGACAGGGGGTCTATGGCTACACCTTC. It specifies CSVLGQGVYGYTF.

CDR3 amino acids: CSVKGGGTEAFF. CDR3 nucleotide sequence: TGCAGCGTCAAAGGGGGAGGCACTGAAGCTTTCTTT. The chain is built from TRBV29-1 and TRBJ1-1, with D perhaps TRBD1 (6 bases). The germline V and J ends were trimmed by 6 bases and 4 bases, with 12 bases remaining between them. The V gene's germline CDR1 is SQVTM and CDR2 ANQGSEA. The CDR3 is 12 residues long.

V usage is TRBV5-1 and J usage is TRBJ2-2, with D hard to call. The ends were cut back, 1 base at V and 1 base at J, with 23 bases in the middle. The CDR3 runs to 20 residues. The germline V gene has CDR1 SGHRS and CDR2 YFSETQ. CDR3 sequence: CASSLTGQEADGWNTGELFF. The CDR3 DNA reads TGCGCCAGCAGCTTGACGGGCCAAGAAGCAGATGGGTGGAACACCGGGGAGCTGTTTTTT.

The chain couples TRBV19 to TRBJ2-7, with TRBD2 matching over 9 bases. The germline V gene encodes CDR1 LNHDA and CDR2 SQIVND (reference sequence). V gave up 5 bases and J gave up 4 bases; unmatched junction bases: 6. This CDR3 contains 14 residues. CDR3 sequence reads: CASSFAGGQYEQYF. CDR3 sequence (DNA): TGTGCCAGTAGTTTTGCGGGAGGGCAATACGAGCAGTACTTC.

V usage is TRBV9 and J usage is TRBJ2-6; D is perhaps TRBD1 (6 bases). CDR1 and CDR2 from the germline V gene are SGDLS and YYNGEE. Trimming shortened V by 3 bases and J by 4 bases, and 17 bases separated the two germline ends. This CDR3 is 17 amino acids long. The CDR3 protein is CASSGTGNLLGANVLTF. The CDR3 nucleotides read TGTGCCAGCAGCGGTACAGGGAATCTTTTAGGGGCCAACGTCCTGACTTTC. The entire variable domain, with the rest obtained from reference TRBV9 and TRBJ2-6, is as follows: DSGVTQTPKHLITATGQRVTLRCSPRSGDLSVYWYQQSLDQGLQFLIQYYNGEERAKGNILERFSAQQFPDLHSELNLSSLELGDSALYFCASSGTGNLLGANVLTFGAGSRLTVL.

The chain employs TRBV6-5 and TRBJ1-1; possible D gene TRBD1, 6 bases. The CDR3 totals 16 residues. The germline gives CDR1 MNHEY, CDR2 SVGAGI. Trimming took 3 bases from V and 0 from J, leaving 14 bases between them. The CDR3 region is CASSYETGGMNTEAFF. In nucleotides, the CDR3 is TGTGCCAGCAGTTATGAGACAGGCGGAATGAACACTGAAGCTTTCTTT.

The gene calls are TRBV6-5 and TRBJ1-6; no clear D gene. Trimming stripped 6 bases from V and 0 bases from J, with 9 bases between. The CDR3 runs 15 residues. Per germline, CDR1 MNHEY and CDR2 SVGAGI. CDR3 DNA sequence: TGTGCCAGCAGCCCTAACTACTCCTATAATTCACCCCTCCACTTT. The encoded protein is CASSPNYSYNSPLHF.

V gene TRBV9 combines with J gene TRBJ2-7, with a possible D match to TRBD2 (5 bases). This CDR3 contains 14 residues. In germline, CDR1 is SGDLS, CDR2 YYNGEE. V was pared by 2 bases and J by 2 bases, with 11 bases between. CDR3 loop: CASSVTGVAYEQYF. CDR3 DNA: TGTGCCAGCAGCGTCACCGGGGTCGCCTACGAGCAGTACTTC. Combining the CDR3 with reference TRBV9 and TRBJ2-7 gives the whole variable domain DSGVTQTPKHLITATGQRVTLRCSPRSGDLSVYWYQQSLDQGLQFLIQYYNGEERAKGNILERFSAQQFPDLHSELNLSSLELGDSALYFCASSVTGVAYEQYFGPGTRLTVT.

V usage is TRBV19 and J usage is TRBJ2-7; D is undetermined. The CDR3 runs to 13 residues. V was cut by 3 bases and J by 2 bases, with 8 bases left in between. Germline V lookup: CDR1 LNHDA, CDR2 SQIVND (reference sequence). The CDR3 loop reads CASSISAAYEQYF. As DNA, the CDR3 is TGTGCCAGTAGTATTTCGGCGGCCTACGAGCAGTACTTC.

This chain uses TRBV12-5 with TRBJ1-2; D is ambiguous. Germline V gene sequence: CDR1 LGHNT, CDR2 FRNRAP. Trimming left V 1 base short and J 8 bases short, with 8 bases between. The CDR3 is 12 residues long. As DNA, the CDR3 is TGTGCTAGTGGTTTGGCAGAGCCCGGCTACACCTTC. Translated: CASGLAEPGYTF.